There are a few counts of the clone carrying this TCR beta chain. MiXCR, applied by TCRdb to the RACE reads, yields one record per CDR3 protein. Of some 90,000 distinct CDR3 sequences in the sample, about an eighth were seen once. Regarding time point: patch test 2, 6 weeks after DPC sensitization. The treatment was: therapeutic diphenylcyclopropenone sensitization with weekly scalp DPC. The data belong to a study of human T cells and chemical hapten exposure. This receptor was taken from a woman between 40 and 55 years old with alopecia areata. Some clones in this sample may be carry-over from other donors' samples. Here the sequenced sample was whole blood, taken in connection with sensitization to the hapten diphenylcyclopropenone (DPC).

Here the CDR3 DNA reads TGTGCCAGCAGTCGTAGTAGTGCGGAGAATGAAAAACTGTTTTTT. Amino acids: CASSRSSAENEKLFF. This sequence joins TRBV6-1 and TRBJ1-4, with unresolved D. The CDR3 extends over 15 amino acids. Germline CDR1 is MNHNS and CDR2 is SASEGT. Deletions cut 5 bases from V and 5 bases from J, with 15 bases between.